Listed here are 2 T cell receptor beta chains from one sample, sequenced in a study of blood T cell repertoires in COVID-19. The protocol was immunoSEQ multiplex PCR, while the TCRdb copy is restricted to in-frame clones and leaves out a portion. The data show about 400,000 clones, around 87% seen once. Sequencing used peripheral blood. Every receptor here comes from a human donor in a cohort sampled during active COVID-19.

The V and J genes are TRBV7-9 and TRBJ1-1, with no clear D. CDR3 length: 14 amino acids. Germline V gene data show CDR1 as SEHNR and CDR2 as FQNEAQ (reference sequence). The V gene lost 7 bases and the J gene lost 0 bases, with 12 bases spanning the gap. The CDR3 sequence is CASTSPGMNTEAFF. DNA for the CDR3: TGTGCCAGCACCTCCCCCGGGATGAACACTGAAGCTTTCTTT. Looking up the rest from reference TRBV7-9 and TRBJ1-1 gives the full variable domain: DTGVSQNPRHKITKRGQNVTFRCDPISEHNRLYWYRQTLGQGPEFLTYFQNEAQLEKSRLLSDRFSAERPKGSFSTLEIQRTEQGDSAMYLCASTSPGMNTEAFFGQGTRLTVV.

The chain employs TRBV3-1 (or the pseudogene TRBV3-2) and TRBJ1-2; D gene uncertain. The ends were cut back, 6 bases at V and 3 bases at J, with 14 bases in the middle. This CDR3 comprises 14 residues. CDR1 is LGHDT, CDR2 YNNKEL, per germline (reference sequence). DNA for the CDR3: TGTGCCAGCAGGGATTTCGGGGTGGACTATGGCTACACCTTC. Its translation is CASRDFGVDYGYTF.